This T cell receptor beta chain was recorded in a study of CD8+CD57+ T cells in acquired aplastic anemia. Researchers used genomic DNA as the template to profile TCR beta VDJ and CDR3. TCRdb fed the reads into MiXCR, producing one record per CDR3 protein. The sample lists about 160,000 distinct CDR3 sequences, 70% to 80% seen once, with roughly half in the top ten. In patients chosen for sequencing, flow cytometry had shown CD8+CD57+ cell expansion. CDR1 is LNHDA and CDR2 is SQIVND in the germline V gene (reference sequence). The CDR3 has 15 residues. Trimming removed 2 bases from V and 1 base from J, with 11 bases in between. Only one count was recorded for this clonotype.

V usage is TRBV19 and J usage is TRBJ1-1; D unclear. Sequencing input: sorted CD4+, CD8+, or CD8+CD57+ T cells (not recorded which) from PBMCs. The sequence came from a human donor with aplastic anemia. The CDR3 region has the DNA TGTGCCAGTAGTATATCACTAATTAAGAACACTGAAGCTTTCTTT. It translates to CASSISLIKNTEAFF.